This TCR beta chain was recorded in a study of T-cell reconstitution after alpha-beta-depleted transplantation in children. Unique molecular identifiers were incorporated during preparation of the TCRbeta library. TCRdb re-called the PCR reads with MiXCR, one entry per CDR3 protein. The data show 110,000 or so distinct CDR3 sequences, with 6.4% seen just once and approximately 23% held by the top ten. The germline V gene has CDR1 MNHEY and CDR2 SMNVEV (reference sequence). The V segment lost 5 bases and the J segment 3 bases; nucleotides outside the gene matches: 3. The CDR3 sequence is 14 residues long. This clonotype was detected many times.

This TCR came from a male patient between 2 and 10 years old who had a stem cell transplant for acute lymphoblastic leukemia, so the T cells may come from the graft donor. The sample was PBMCs, mostly from graft donor cells, taken 360 days after TCRalphabeta/CD19-depleted stem cell transplant. This chain links TRBV27 with TRBJ2-7, with 11 bases that match TRBD1. The CDR3 DNA reads as TGTGCCAGCAGTGATGGGACAGGGGGCTACGAGCAGTACTTC. Residues: CASSDGTGGYEQYF.